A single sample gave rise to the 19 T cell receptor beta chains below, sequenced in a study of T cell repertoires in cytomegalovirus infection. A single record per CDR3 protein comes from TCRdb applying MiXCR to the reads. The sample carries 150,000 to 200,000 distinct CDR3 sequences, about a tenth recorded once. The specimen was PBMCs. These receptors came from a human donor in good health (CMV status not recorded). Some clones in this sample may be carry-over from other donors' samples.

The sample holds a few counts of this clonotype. The CDR3 is CASSPLTGLAGAKTGELFF. CDR3 DNA: TGCGCCAGCAGCCCTCTCACCGGACTAGCGGGAGCCAAGACCGGGGAGCTGTTTTTT. The chain employs TRBV4-3 and TRBJ2-2, with 13 positions matching TRBD2. From germline, CDR1 is LGHNA and CDR2 YSLEER. The CDR3 covers 19 residues. V shed 4 bases and J 5 bases; nucleotides not matched to a gene: 13.

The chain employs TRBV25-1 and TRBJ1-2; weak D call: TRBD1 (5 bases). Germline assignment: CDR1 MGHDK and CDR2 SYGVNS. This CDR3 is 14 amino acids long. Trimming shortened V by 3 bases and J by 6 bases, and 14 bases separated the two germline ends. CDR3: CASSDFAGPDGYTF. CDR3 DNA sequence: TGTGCCAGCAGTGACTTTGCAGGGCCCGATGGCTACACCTTC.

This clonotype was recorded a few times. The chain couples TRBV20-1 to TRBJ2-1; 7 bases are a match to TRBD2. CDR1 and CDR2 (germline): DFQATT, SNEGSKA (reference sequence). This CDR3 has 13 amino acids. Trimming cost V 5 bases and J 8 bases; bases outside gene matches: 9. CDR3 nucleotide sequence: TGCAGTGCTGCGGCGGGAGTGTACGATGAGCAGTTCTTC. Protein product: CSAAAGVYDEQFF.

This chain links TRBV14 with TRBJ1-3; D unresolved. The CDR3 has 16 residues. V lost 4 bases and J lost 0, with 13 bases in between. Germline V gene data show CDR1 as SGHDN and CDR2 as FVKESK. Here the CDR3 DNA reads TGTGCCAGCAGCCGCGCGACTCTCGCCTCTGGAAACACCATATATTTT. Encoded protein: CASSRATLASGNTIYF. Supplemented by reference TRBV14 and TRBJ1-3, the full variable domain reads EAGVTQFPSHSVIEKGQTVTLRCDPISGHDNLYWYRRVMGKEIKFLLHFVKESKQDESGMPNNRFLAERTGGTYSTLKVQPAELEDSGVYFCASSRATLASGNTIYFGEGSWLTVV.

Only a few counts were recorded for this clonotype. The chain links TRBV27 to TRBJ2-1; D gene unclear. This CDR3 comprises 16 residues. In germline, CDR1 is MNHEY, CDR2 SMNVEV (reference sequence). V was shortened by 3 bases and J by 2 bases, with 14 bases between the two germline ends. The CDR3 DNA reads TGTGCCAGCAGTTTGTTAAGGTTTAGCACCTACAATGAGCAGTTCTTC. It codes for CASSLLRFSTYNEQFF.

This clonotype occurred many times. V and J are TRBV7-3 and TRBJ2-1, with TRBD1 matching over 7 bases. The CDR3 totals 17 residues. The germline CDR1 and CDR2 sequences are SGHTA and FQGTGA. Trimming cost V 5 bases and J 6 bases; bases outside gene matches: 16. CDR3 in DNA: TGTGCCAGCAGCCTCATGGCCGTACAGGGGTTCGGCAATGAGCAGTTCTTC. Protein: CASSLMAVQGFGNEQFF.

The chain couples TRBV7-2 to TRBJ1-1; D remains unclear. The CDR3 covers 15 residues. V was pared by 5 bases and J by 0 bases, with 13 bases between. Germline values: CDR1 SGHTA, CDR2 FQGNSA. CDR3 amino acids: CASSPSPDVNTEAFF. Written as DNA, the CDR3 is TGTGCCAGCAGCCCCTCCCCGGACGTGAACACTGAAGCTTTCTTT. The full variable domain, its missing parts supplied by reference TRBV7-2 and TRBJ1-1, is GAGVSQSPSNKVTEKGKDVELRCDPISGHTALYWYRQSLGQGLEFLIYFQGNSAPDKSGLPSDRFSAERTGGSVSTLTIQRTQQEDSAVYLCASSPSPDVNTEAFFGQGTRLTVV.

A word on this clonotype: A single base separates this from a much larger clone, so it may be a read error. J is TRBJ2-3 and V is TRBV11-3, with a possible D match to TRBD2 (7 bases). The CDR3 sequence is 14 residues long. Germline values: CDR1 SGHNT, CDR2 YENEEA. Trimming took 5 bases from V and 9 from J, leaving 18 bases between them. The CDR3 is CASSRGAGFSTQYF. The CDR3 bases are TGTGCCAGCAGCCGGGGGGCCGGATTCTCGACGCAGTATTTT.

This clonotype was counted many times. The CDR3 sequence: CSASAGTPTHNQPQHF. The CDR3 DNA reads TGCAGTGCCTCGGCCGGGACACCAACCCACAATCAGCCCCAGCATTTT. The chain recombines TRBV20-1 with TRBJ1-5; D perhaps matches TRBD1 (6 bases). The CDR3 is made up of 16 amino acids. Deletions cut 6 bases from V and 3 bases from J, with 21 bases between. Per germline, CDR1 DFQATT and CDR2 SNEGSKA (reference sequence).

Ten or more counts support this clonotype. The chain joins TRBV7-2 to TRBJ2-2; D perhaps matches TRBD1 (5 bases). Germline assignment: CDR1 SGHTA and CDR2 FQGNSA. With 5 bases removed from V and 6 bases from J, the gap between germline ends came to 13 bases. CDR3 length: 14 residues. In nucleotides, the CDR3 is TGTGCCAGCAGCCGTACCCAGGGATCCGGGGAGCTGTTTTTT. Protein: CASSRTQGSGELFF.

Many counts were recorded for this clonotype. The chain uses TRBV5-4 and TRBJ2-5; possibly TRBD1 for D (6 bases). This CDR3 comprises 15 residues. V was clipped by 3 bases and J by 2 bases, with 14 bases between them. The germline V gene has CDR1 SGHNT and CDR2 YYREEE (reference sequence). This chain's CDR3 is CASSSSGTHQETQYF. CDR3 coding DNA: TGTGCCAGCAGCTCCTCCGGGACACATCAAGAGACCCAGTACTTC.

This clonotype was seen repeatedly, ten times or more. CDR3 loop: CASNPQGTLTYEQYF. CDR3 nucleotide sequence: TGTGCCAGCAACCCCCAAGGTACTTTAACCTACGAGCAGTACTTC. V and J are TRBV14 and TRBJ2-7; D not certain. CDR1 SGHDN and CDR2 FVKESK come from the germline V gene. V lost 7 bases and J 2 bases, leaving 18 bases between the germline ends. The CDR3 runs to 15 residues.

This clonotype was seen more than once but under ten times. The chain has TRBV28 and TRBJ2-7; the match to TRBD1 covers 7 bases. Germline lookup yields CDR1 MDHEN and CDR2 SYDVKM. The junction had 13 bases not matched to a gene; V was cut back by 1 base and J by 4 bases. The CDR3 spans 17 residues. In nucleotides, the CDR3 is TGTGCCAGCAGTTTATCGAGGGGGCTGCCCAATTGGTACGAGCAGTACTTC. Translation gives CASSLSRGLPNWYEQYF.

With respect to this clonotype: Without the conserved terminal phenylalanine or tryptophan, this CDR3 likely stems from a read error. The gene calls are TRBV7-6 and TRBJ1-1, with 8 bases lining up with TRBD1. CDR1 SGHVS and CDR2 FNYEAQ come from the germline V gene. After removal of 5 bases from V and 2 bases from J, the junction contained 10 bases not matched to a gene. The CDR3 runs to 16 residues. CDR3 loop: CASSQLPGGANTEAFL. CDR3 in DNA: TGTGCCAGCAGCCAATTGCCAGGGGGCGCAAACACTGAAGCTTTCCTA.

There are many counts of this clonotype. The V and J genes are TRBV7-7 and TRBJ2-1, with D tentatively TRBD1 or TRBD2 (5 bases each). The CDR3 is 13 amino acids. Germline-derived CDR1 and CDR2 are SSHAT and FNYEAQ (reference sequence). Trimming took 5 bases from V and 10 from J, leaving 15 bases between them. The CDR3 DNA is TGTGCCAGCAGCGCGGAAAGAGGGGAAGAGCAGTTCTTC. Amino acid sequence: CASSAERGEEQFF.

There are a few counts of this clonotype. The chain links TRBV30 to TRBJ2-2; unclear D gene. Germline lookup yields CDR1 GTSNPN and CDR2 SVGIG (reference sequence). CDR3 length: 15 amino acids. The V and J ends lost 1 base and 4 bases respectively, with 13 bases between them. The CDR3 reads CAWSGVRGPTGELFF. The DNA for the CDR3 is TGTGCCTGGAGTGGGGTAAGAGGCCCCACCGGGGAGCTGTTTTTT.

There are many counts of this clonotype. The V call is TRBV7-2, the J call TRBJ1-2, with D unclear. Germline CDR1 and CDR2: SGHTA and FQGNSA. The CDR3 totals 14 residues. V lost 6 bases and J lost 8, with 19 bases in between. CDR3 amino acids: CASSPDGAARGYTF. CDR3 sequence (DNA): TGTGCCAGCAGTCCTGATGGAGCCGCCCGCGGCTACACCTTC.

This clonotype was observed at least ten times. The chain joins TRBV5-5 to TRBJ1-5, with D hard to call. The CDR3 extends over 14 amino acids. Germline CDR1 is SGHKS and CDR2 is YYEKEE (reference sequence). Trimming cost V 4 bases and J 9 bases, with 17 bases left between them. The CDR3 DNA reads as TGTGCCAGCAGCCCGCGCCCTGACAATAGGCCCCAGCATTTT. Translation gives CASSPRPDNRPQHF. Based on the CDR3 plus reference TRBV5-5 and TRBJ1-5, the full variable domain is DAGVTQSPTHLIKTRGQQVTLRCSPISGHKSVSWYQQVLGQGPQFIFQYYEKEERGRGNFPDRFSARQFPNYSSELNVNALLLGDSALYLCASSPRPDNRPQHFGDGTRLSIL.

The CDR3: CSERGGLNYEQYF. The CDR3 DNA follows: TGCAGTGAACGGGGCGGGTTAAACTACGAGCAGTACTTC. The chain has TRBV20-1 and TRBJ2-7; D is possibly TRBD1 or TRBD2 (5 bases each). V lost 7 bases to trimming and J lost 3 bases, with 16 bases between them. The CDR3 length is 13 residues. Per germline, CDR1 DFQATT and CDR2 SNEGSKA (reference sequence).